The present T cell receptor (beta chain) was sequenced within a study of T-cell memory formation after mild COVID-19. For the study at large: Largely, TCR clusters stayed within a single donor. Study results and caveats: Clones that contracted from day 15 to 85 were balanced CD4/CD8, while later expanders leaned CD4+. Detection of some responders pre-infection suggested pre-existing cross-reactive memory T cells participated. The study found contracting CD4+ clones mainly in CM and EM and contracting CD8+ clones in EMRA.

Points on this clonotype: Its antigen is not known. Sequence at one end of the junction differs from germline and may be a read error.

TCRdb processed the 5' RACE reads anew with MiXCR; each CDR3 protein has one entry. The table records 400,000 or so distinct CDR3 sequences, about 19% of them present only once. Germline CDR1 MNHEY, CDR2 SVGAGI. CDR3 size: 17 residues. The chain links TRBV6-5 to TRBJ2-1, with 8 nucleotides matching TRBD2. The sample was PBMCs or a T cell subset sorted from them (not recorded which). This TCR was recovered from an adult woman who had mild COVID-19 (a few samples of this study predate the infection). Cell type and time point are not known. The CDR3: CAISSLRREALRYEQFF. CDR3 DNA sequence: TGTGCCATCAGTTCTCTGAGGCGGGAGGCCCTTAGATATGAGCAGTTCTTC.